The rows below give T cell receptor beta chains drawn from one sample of a study of blood T cell repertoires in COVID-19. The method was immunoSEQ multiplex PCR; TCRdb's version includes in-frame clones alone and lacks a portion of them. Among around 270,000 clones, about four fifths were seen once, and the ten largest hold 15% to 17%. Sequencing was performed on peripheral blood. All receptors derive from a person aged 70 to 85 with COVID-19, enrolled during active disease. CDR3s include the opening cysteine and the closing phenylalanine or tryptophan. The order of the fields is V gene, clone size, D gene, J gene, CDR3 DNA, CDR3 protein. D genes are given only for firm matches. Size is stated for part of the rows, as once, few or many counts, or as a class when the clone is expanded.

>TRBV10-1|once|TRBD1|TRBJ1-5
TGCGCCAGCAGTGACGGGACAGGGGGCTTTTTCGGCAATCAGCCCCAGCATTTT
CASSDGTGGFFGNQPQHF
>TRBV7-2|-|-|TRBJ2-2
TGTGCCAGCAGCCAGAGAGGGTTCGCCGGGGAGCTGTTTTTT
CASSQRGFAGELFF
>TRBV30|-|-|TRBJ1-5
TGTGCCTGGAGTCAGGGTTATCAGCCCCAGCATTTT
CAWSQGYQPQHF
>TRBV5-1|-|TRBD2|TRBJ2-1
TGCGCCAGCAGCCGGACTAGCGGCTACAATGAGCAGTTCTTC
CASSRTSGYNEQFF
>TRBV19|-|-|TRBJ1-1
TGTGCCAGCACCGAACAGGGCTTGAACACTGAAGCTTTCTTT
CASTEQGLNTEAFF
>TRBV7-3|-|-|TRBJ1-6
TGTGCCAGCAGCCCGGACAGTAATTCACCCCTCCACTTT
CASSPDSNSPLHF
>TRBV6-5|-|TRBD1|TRBJ1-4
TGTGCCAGCAGCCCAGGACAGGGGAATGAAAAACTGTTTTTT
CASSPGQGNEKLFF
>TRBV4-1|few|-|TRBJ1-5
TGCGCCACCGGTAGGGGGCAGCCCCAGCATTTT
CATGRGQPQHF
>TRBV28|-|TRBD1|TRBJ1-1
TGTGCCAGCAGTTTAACGGGACAGGGGAACACTGAAGCTTTCTTT
CASSLTGQGNTEAFF
>TRBV27|-|TRBD2|TRBJ2-7
TGTGCCAGCAGTGCATCCGGGACTAGCAGATACGAGCAGTACTTC
CASSASGTSRYEQYF
>TRBV7-2|-|TRBD1|TRBJ2-4
TGTGCCAGCAGCTTCGAGGGGGCTCAAGCCAAAAACATTCAGTACTTC
CASSFEGAQAKNIQYF
>TRBV19|-|-|TRBJ1-3
TGTGCCAGTACGAGGGAGTCGAGCTCTGGAAACACCATATATTTT
CASTRESSSGNTIYF
>TRBV19|-|TRBD1|TRBJ1-5
TGTGCCAGTAGTATAACAGGGGGCAGCAATCAGCCCCAGCATTTT
CASSITGGSNQPQHF
>TRBV7-2|-|TRBD2|TRBJ2-3
TGTGCCAGCAGCTTAGCGCGGGGGGCCACAGATACGCAGTATTTT
CASSLARGATDTQYF
>TRBV9|-|-|TRBJ1-5
TGTGCCAGCAGCCCTAGGCCTAGTAGCAATCAGCCCCAGCATTTT
CASSPRPSSNQPQHF
>TRBV24-1|-|TRBD1|TRBJ2-7
TGTGCCACACAGGGGTTCTCCTACGAGCAGTACTTC
CATQGFSYEQYF
>TRBV5-4|-|-|TRBJ2-3
TGTGCCAGCAGCTTGGGGGGGCTCCCTAGCACAGATACGCAGTATTTT
CASSLGGLPSTDTQYF
>TRBV28|-|TRBD2|TRBJ2-7
TGTGCCAGCAGTCTCGCGGGAGCCTACTACGAGCAGTACTTC
CASSLAGAYYEQYF
>TRBV5-1|-|-|TRBJ2-7
TGCGCCAGCAGCTTGGGACGGCGGGCGTACGAGCAGTACTTC
CASSLGRRAYEQYF
>TRBV2|-|TRBD2|TRBJ2-7
TGTGCCAGCAGCCCCCTCCGGGCGGGGGGGCTTTCCTACGAGCAGTACTTC
CASSPLRAGGLSYEQYF
>TRBV9|once|TRBD1|TRBJ1-2
TGTGCCAGCAGCGTAGCCCCGGGACAGGGAGAGGGCTACACCTTC
CASSVAPGQGEGYTF
>TRBV19|-|-|TRBJ2-5
TGTGCCAGTAGTATCGGACACCTACAAGAGACCCAGTACTTC
CASSIGHLQETQYF
>TRBV7-2|-|TRBD1|TRBJ2-1
TGTGCCAGCAGACGTTCAGGGGGTATGGATGAGCAGTTCTTC
CASRRSGGMDEQFF
>TRBV27|-|-|TRBJ1-2
TGTGCCAGCAGTTTATTAGGCAGGGACAATGGCTACACCTTC
CASSLLGRDNGYTF
>TRBV6-2/TRBV6-3|-|-|TRBJ2-7
TGTGCCAGCAGTTCACAGGCGTACCCCTTTTACGAGCAGTACTTC
CASSSQAYPFYEQYF
>TRBV2|-|-|TRBJ2-3
TGTGCCAGCAAGACATCTAGCACAGATACGCAGTATTTT
CASKTSSTDTQYF
>TRBV29-1|-|TRBD1|TRBJ2-1
TGCAGCGTCCGCGGTTACGGACAGGGTAATGAGCAGTTCTTC
CSVRGYGQGNEQFF
>TRBV13|-|-|TRBJ1-6
TGTGCCAGCAGCTTTACGGGAGGGAGTTCACCCCTCCACTTT
CASSFTGGSSPLHF
>TRBV9|-|TRBD2|TRBJ2-1
TGTGCCAGCAGCGTACTAGCGGGCGAGATCCTCTTC
CASSVLAGEILF
>TRBV30|few|-|TRBJ2-7
TGTGCCTGGAGTACGTCGCCTAATTCCTACGAGCAGTACTTC
CAWSTSPNSYEQYF
>TRBV6-1|-|-|TRBJ1-1
TGTGCCAGCAGTGAATTGAGGGCTTTCTTT
CASSELRAFF
>TRBV5-1|-|TRBD1|TRBJ1-1
TGCGCCAGCAGCGAAGGGACAGGGGGCACTGAAGCTTTCTTT
CASSEGTGGTEAFF
>TRBV19|-|TRBD1|TRBJ1-5
TGTGCCAGTAGTATGGTGGGGGGAACAGGGGGCGGCAATCAGCCCCAGCATTTT
CASSMVGGTGGGNQPQHF
>TRBV18|-|TRBD1|TRBJ1-2
TGTGCCAGCTCACCGGGACAGAACTACCTGGGTCATAGCTACACCTTC
CASSPGQNYLGHSYTF
>TRBV12-3/TRBV12-4|once|-|TRBJ2-1
TGTGCCAGCAGGGACGACAGTTACAATGAGCAGTTCTTC
CASRDDSYNEQFF
>TRBV6-5|once|-|TRBJ1-4
TGTGCCAGCAGTTACGAAAGGGGGGGGGATGAAAAACTGTTTTTT
CASSYERGGDEKLFF
>TRBV30|-|TRBD1|TRBJ1-1
TGTGCCTGGAGTGCAACAGGGGGCGTTGAAGCTTTCTTT
CAWSATGGVEAFF
>TRBV20-1|-|-|TRBJ2-5
TGCAGTGCCCGGCGGGAGACCCAGTACTTC
CSARRETQYF
>TRBV4-3|-|TRBD1|TRBJ1-2
TGCGCCAGCAGCCATGGACAGGGTTTGGTCGGCTACACCTTC
CASSHGQGLVGYTF
>TRBV7-3|once|TRBD2|TRBJ2-2
TGTGCCAGCGCCTTAGCGGGGGGTCAGGTCGGGGAGCTGTTTTTT
CASALAGGQVGELFF
>TRBV29-1|once|TRBD2|TRBJ2-3
TGCAGCGTCCTAGCGGGAGGGCCGTATACGCAGTATTTT
CSVLAGGPYTQYF
>TRBV6-5|-|-|TRBJ2-7
TGTGCCAGCAGTTATTTCCGACAGGGAGGTCACGAGCAGTACTTC
CASSYFRQGGHEQYF
>TRBV5-1|-|TRBD1|TRBJ2-6
TGCGCCAGCAGCTTGGACAGGGGAAGTAGCTGGGCCAACGTCCTGACTTTC
CASSLDRGSSWANVLTF
>TRBV4-1|-|-|TRBJ2-4
TGCGCCAGCAGCCAAGTTCCGATACTCCTAGCCAAAAACATTCAGTACTTC
CASSQVPILLAKNIQYF
>TRBV9|-|-|TRBJ2-3
TGTGCCAGCACCCCGGAGGTAGGCACAGATACGCAGTATTTT
CASTPEVGTDTQYF
>TRBV6-5|once|-|TRBJ1-1
TGTGCCAGCAGTTACGGACAGAACACTGAAGCTTTCTTT
CASSYGQNTEAFF
>TRBV5-5|-|TRBD1|TRBJ2-6
TGTGCCAGCAGCTTTACCGGGACAGGGCCCTCTGGGGCCAACGTCCTGACTTTC
CASSFTGTGPSGANVLTF
>TRBV27|-|-|TRBJ2-2
TGTGCCAGCAGGACCCAGGGTACCGGGGAGCTGTTTTTT
CASRTQGTGELFF
>TRBV3-1/TRBV3-2|-|-|TRBJ1-6
TGTGCCAGCAGCCAAGGTTCGGCGCGGTCGCTCCACTTT
CASSQGSARSLHF
>TRBV6-1|once|-|TRBJ1-1
TGTGCCAGCAGTGAATTTAGAGGGGGGGGAGGGGGCACTGAAGCTTTCTTT
CASSEFRGGGGGTEAFF
>TRBV3-1/TRBV3-2|-|TRBD2|TRBJ2-3
TGTGCCAGCAGCCAAGGGCGCCTAGCGGGGGGCCTCATCACAGATACGCAGTATTTT
CASSQGRLAGGLITDTQYF
>TRBV7-8|-|TRBD2|TRBJ2-7
TGTGCCAGCAGCCTAGCGGGGGGGTCCTACGAGCAGTACTTC
CASSLAGGSYEQYF
>TRBV19|-|-|TRBJ1-1
TGTGCCAGTATGAGGCCCCTACGTGAAGCTTTCTTT
CASMRPLREAFF
>TRBV5-6|-|TRBD2|TRBJ2-1
TGTGCCAGCAGCTTGGTAAGCGGGAGGGCCCGCTCCGACAATGAGCAGTTCTTC
CASSLVSGRARSDNEQFF
>TRBV19|-|-|TRBJ2-3
TGTGCCAGTAGTCGGCTGGGCAGTAGCACAGATACGCAGTATTTT
CASSRLGSSTDTQYF
>TRBV18|once|TRBD1|TRBJ1-6
TGTGCCAGCTCACCACTTCAGGGGGACGGTTCACCCCTCCACTTT
CASSPLQGDGSPLHF